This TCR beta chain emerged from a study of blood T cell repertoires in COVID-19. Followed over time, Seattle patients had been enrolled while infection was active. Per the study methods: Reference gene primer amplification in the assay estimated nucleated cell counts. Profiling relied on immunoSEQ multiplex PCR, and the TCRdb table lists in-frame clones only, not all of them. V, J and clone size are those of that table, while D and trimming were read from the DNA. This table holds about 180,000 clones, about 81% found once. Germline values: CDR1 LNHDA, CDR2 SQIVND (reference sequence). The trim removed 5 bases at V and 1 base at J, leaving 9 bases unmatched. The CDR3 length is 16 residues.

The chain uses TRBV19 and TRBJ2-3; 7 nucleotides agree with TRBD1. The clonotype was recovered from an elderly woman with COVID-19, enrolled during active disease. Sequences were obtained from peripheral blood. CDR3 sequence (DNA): TGTGCCAGTAGTGGCTTGACAGGGATCGGCACAGATACGCAGTATTTT. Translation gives CASSGLTGIGTDTQYF.